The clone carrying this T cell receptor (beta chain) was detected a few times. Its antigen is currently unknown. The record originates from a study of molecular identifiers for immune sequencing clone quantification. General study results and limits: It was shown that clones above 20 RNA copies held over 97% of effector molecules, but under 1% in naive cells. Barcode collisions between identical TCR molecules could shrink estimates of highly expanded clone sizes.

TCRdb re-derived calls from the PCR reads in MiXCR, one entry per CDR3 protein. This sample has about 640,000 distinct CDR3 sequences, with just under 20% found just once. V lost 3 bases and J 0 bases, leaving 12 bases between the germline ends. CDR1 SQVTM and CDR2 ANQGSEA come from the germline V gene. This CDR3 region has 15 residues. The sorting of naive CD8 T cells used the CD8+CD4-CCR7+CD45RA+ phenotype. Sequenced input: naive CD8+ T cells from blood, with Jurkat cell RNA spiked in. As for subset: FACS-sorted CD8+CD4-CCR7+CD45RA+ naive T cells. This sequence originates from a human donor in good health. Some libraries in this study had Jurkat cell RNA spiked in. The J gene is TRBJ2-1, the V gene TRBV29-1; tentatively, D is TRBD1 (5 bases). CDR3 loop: CSVEVDSSSYNEQFF. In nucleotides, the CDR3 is TGCAGCGTTGAGGTCGACAGCAGCTCCTACAATGAGCAGTTCTTC.